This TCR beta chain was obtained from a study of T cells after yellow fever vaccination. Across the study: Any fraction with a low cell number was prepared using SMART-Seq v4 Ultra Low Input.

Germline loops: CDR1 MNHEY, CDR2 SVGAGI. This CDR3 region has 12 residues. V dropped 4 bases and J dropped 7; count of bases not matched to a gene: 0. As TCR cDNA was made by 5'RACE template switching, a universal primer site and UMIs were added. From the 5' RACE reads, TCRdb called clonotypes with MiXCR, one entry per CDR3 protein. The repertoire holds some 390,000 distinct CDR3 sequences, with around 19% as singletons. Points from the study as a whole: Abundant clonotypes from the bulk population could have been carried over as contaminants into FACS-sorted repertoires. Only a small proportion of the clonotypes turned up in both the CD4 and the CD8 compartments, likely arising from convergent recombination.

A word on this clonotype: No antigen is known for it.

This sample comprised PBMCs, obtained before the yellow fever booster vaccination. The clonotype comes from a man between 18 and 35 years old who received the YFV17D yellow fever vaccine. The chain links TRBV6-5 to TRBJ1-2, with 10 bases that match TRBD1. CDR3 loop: CASSWTGGGYTF. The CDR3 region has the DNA TGTGCCAGCAGTTGGACAGGGGGTGGCTACACCTTC.